This is a list of T cell receptor beta chains from one sample in a study of CD8 T cells in ankylosing spondylitis. Each CDR3 protein is one row after TCRdb ran MiXCR on the 5' RACE reads. Found here are under 550,000 distinct CDR3 sequences, 20% to 30% of them singletons; the top ten hold roughly 0.9%. Sequenced: blood, either unsorted or a sorted T cell fraction (not recorded which). The receptor set was obtained from a male donor with ankylosing spondylitis. Both conserved end residues are part of each CDR3. D genes are given only for firm matches. Size values are once, few and many counts, or a class for expanded clones, and some rows have none.

CDR3 DNA: TGTGCCAGCAGCTCACGACTAGCGGGAGTTGGAGGATATGAGCAGTTCTTC
CDR3 protein: CASSSRLAGVGGYEQFF
J gene: TRBJ2-1
V gene: TRBV11-2
D gene: TRBD2
clone size: .

CDR3 DNA: TGTGCCAGCAGCCGGACAGGCCACGGGACCGGGGAGCTGTTTTTT
CDR3 protein: CASSRTGHGTGELFF
J gene: TRBJ2-2
V gene: TRBV7-9
D gene: TRBD1
clone size: few

CDR3 DNA: TGTGCCAGCAGCTTAGTAGGGACTAGCGGGAGGAGGGAGAATGAGCAGTTCTTC
CDR3 protein: CASSLVGTSGRRENEQFF
J gene: TRBJ2-1
V gene: TRBV11-2
D gene: TRBD2
clone size: .

CDR3 DNA: TGTGCCAGCAGCGAATTACAGGGCAAACTGTTTTTT
CDR3 protein: CASSELQGKLFF
J gene: TRBJ1-4
V gene: TRBV12-3/TRBV12-4
D gene: .
clone size: .

CDR3 DNA: TGTGCCAGCAGTGTCAGGGACCGACCCTACGAGCAGTACTTC
CDR3 protein: CASSVRDRPYEQYF
J gene: TRBJ2-7
V gene: TRBV2
D gene: .
clone size: .

CDR3 DNA: TGCGCCAGCGGACAGGGGGTGATAGCGGGATCAGGGGAGCAGTTCTTC
CDR3 protein: CASGQGVIAGSGEQFF
J gene: TRBJ2-1
V gene: TRBV5-1
D gene: TRBD1
clone size: few

CDR3 DNA: TGCGCCAGCAGTGCGGACAGTGGGGACACCGGGGAGCTGTTTTTT
CDR3 protein: CASSADSGDTGELFF
J gene: TRBJ2-2
V gene: TRBV5-1
D gene: .
clone size: few

CDR3 DNA: TGTGCCGTCACCCAAAAGAGGGGGGGCAATGAGCAGTTCTTC
CDR3 protein: CAVTQKRGGNEQFF
J gene: TRBJ2-1
V gene: TRBV10-3
D gene: .
clone size: few

CDR3 DNA: TGCGCCAGCAGACCCGGACAGTATAATTCACCCCTCCACTTT
CDR3 protein: CASRPGQYNSPLHF
J gene: TRBJ1-6
V gene: TRBV10-2
D gene: .
clone size: .

CDR3 DNA: TGCGCCAGCAGCTTGGTTCGGGAGGCTTTCTCCTACAATGAGCAGTTCTTC
CDR3 protein: CASSLVREAFSYNEQFF
J gene: TRBJ2-1
V gene: TRBV5-1
D gene: TRBD2
clone size: few

CDR3 DNA: TGTGCCAGCGGGGTAAATGAAAAACTGTTTTTT
CDR3 protein: CASGVNEKLFF
J gene: TRBJ1-4
V gene: TRBV2
D gene: .
clone size: .

CDR3 DNA: TGTGCCAGCAGCCCCCTGGGGGCTAGAAACACCATATATTTT
CDR3 protein: CASSPLGARNTIYF
J gene: TRBJ1-3
V gene: TRBV7-6
D gene: .
clone size: few

CDR3 DNA: TGTGCCAGCAGCCAGACCGGCGGGGATAACACTGAAGCTTTCTTT
CDR3 protein: CASSQTGGDNTEAFF
J gene: TRBJ1-1
V gene: TRBV7-9
D gene: .
clone size: few

CDR3 DNA: TGCAGTGCTAGAGTAAGTGGGTTGGAGAATGAGCAGTTCTTC
CDR3 protein: CSARVSGLENEQFF
J gene: TRBJ2-1
V gene: TRBV20-1
D gene: .
clone size: .

CDR3 DNA: TGTGCCAGCCTCCCACGTCAGGGAGTTTACAATGAGCAGTTCTTC
CDR3 protein: CASLPRQGVYNEQFF
J gene: TRBJ2-1
V gene: TRBV7-9
D gene: .
clone size: .

CDR3 DNA: TGTGCCATCAGGGGACAGGCCTATGGTTCACCCCTCCACTTT
CDR3 protein: CAIRGQAYGSPLHF
J gene: TRBJ1-6
V gene: TRBV10-3
D gene: TRBD1
clone size: .

CDR3 DNA: TGTGCCAGCACTGTAATGACAGGGGGGGATTCACCCCTCCACTTT
CDR3 protein: CASTVMTGGDSPLHF
J gene: TRBJ1-6
V gene: TRBV27
D gene: TRBD1
clone size: .

CDR3 DNA: TGTGCCAGCAGCAGAACAAGGGAAACCTACGAGCAGTACTTC
CDR3 protein: CASSRTRETYEQYF
J gene: TRBJ2-7
V gene: TRBV5-5
D gene: .
clone size: .

CDR3 DNA: TGTGCCAGCAGCTTAGATCGGGCAGGGGGCGTCTATGGCTACACCTTC
CDR3 protein: CASSLDRAGGVYGYTF
J gene: TRBJ1-2
V gene: TRBV11-2
D gene: TRBD1
clone size: .

CDR3 DNA: TGCGCCAGCACCCTAAGGACAGGGTACACCGGGGAGCTGTTTTTT
CDR3 protein: CASTLRTGYTGELFF
J gene: TRBJ2-2
V gene: TRBV5-1
D gene: TRBD1
clone size: few

CDR3 DNA: TGCGCCAGCAGCGTTAGCGGGACTTCCTACAATGAGCAGTTCTTC
CDR3 protein: CASSVSGTSYNEQFF
J gene: TRBJ2-1
V gene: TRBV5-1
D gene: TRBD2
clone size: .

CDR3 DNA: TGTGCCAGCACCCGCGGGGGGTTGGGGAATGAGCAGTTCTTC
CDR3 protein: CASTRGGLGNEQFF
J gene: TRBJ2-1
V gene: TRBV7-8
D gene: TRBD2
clone size: few

CDR3 DNA: TGTGCCAGCAGTTTGGAGGGAGTTAGCACAGATACGCAGTATTTT
CDR3 protein: CASSLEGVSTDTQYF
J gene: TRBJ2-3
V gene: TRBV27
D gene: .
clone size: .

CDR3 DNA: TGTGCCAGCAGTTTAGACGCCTCCTACGAGCAGTACTTC
CDR3 protein: CASSLDASYEQYF
J gene: TRBJ2-7
V gene: TRBV12-3/TRBV12-4
D gene: .
clone size: .

CDR3 DNA: TGCGCCAGCAGGTCCCAGGGGGCTGGAGGCACTGAAGCTTTCTTT
CDR3 protein: CASRSQGAGGTEAFF
J gene: TRBJ1-1
V gene: TRBV5-1
D gene: TRBD1
clone size: .

CDR3 DNA: TGTGCCAGCAGCTCCGGGACAGGGGAATCGGAGACCCAGTACTTC
CDR3 protein: CASSSGTGESETQYF
J gene: TRBJ2-5
V gene: TRBV9
D gene: TRBD1
clone size: once

CDR3 DNA: TGCAGTGCTAGAGACTCGCGCCCCGGGGAGCTGTTTTTT
CDR3 protein: CSARDSRPGELFF
J gene: TRBJ2-2
V gene: TRBV20-1
D gene: .
clone size: .

CDR3 DNA: TGTGCCAGCAGTTACCTCAAGGGGACGACAAGCAATCAGCCCCAGCATTTT
CDR3 protein: CASSYLKGTTSNQPQHF
J gene: TRBJ1-5
V gene: TRBV6-5
D gene: .
clone size: few

CDR3 DNA: TGTGCCAGCAGTCCTAGTTCTAGCGGCTGGAGGGCAGATACGCAGTATTTT
CDR3 protein: CASSPSSSGWRADTQYF
J gene: TRBJ2-3
V gene: TRBV12-3/TRBV12-4
D gene: TRBD2
clone size: .

CDR3 DNA: TGTGCCAGTAGTTCCCAACGGGGTACCGGGGAGCTGTTTTTT
CDR3 protein: CASSSQRGTGELFF
J gene: TRBJ2-2
V gene: TRBV19
D gene: .
clone size: .

CDR3 DNA: TGTGCCAGCAGTTTTATCATTGTCGCTGAAGCTTTCTTT
CDR3 protein: CASSFIIVAEAFF
J gene: TRBJ1-1
V gene: TRBV12-3/TRBV12-4
D gene: .
clone size: few

CDR3 DNA: TGCGCCAGCAGCCGCGGGTCGGGAAAAGATACGCAGTATTTT
CDR3 protein: CASSRGSGKDTQYF
J gene: TRBJ2-3
V gene: TRBV5-1
D gene: .
clone size: .

CDR3 DNA: TGTGCCAGCAGTTCAAGGACAGGATCTAATGAAAAACTGTTTTTT
CDR3 protein: CASSSRTGSNEKLFF
J gene: TRBJ1-4
V gene: TRBV6-5
D gene: TRBD1
clone size: many

CDR3 DNA: TGCAGTGCTAGAGACGGAAGGTCTAGCACAGATACGCAGTATTTT
CDR3 protein: CSARDGRSSTDTQYF
J gene: TRBJ2-3
V gene: TRBV20-1
D gene: .
clone size: few

CDR3 DNA: TGTGCCAGCAGCTCGGGACAGGGTCCCCACGAGCAGTACTTC
CDR3 protein: CASSSGQGPHEQYF
J gene: TRBJ2-7
V gene: TRBV28
D gene: TRBD1
clone size: .

CDR3 DNA: TGCGCCAGCAGCCCCGCGAGGCGGGGCTACACCTTC
CDR3 protein: CASSPARRGYTF
J gene: TRBJ1-2
V gene: TRBV5-1
D gene: .
clone size: .

CDR3 DNA: TGTGCCAGCAGGGGACAGGGTTTCACCGGGGAGCTGTTTTTT
CDR3 protein: CASRGQGFTGELFF
J gene: TRBJ2-2
V gene: TRBV5-6
D gene: TRBD1
clone size: few

CDR3 DNA: TGTGCCAGCAAAACAGGATCCGGGGAGCTGTTTTTT
CDR3 protein: CASKTGSGELFF
J gene: TRBJ2-2
V gene: TRBV5-5
D gene: .
clone size: few

CDR3 DNA: TGCGCCAGCAGCTTTTCAGGGGGCCATGAAAAACTGTTTTTT
CDR3 protein: CASSFSGGHEKLFF
J gene: TRBJ1-4
V gene: TRBV5-1
D gene: TRBD1
clone size: few

CDR3 DNA: TGTGCCAGCAGCTCGAGAGCCTCTAGCACAGATACGCAGTATTTT
CDR3 protein: CASSSRASSTDTQYF
J gene: TRBJ2-3
V gene: TRBV7-6
D gene: .
clone size: few

CDR3 DNA: TGTGCCACCAGCAGACAGGGTGATACTGAAGCTTTCTTT
CDR3 protein: CATSRQGDTEAFF
J gene: TRBJ1-1
V gene: TRBV24-1
D gene: TRBD1
clone size: .

CDR3 DNA: TGCAGTGCTAGAGAGGCAGGGGGCAGAGACACTGAAGCTTTCTTT
CDR3 protein: CSAREAGGRDTEAFF
J gene: TRBJ1-1
V gene: TRBV20-1
D gene: TRBD1
clone size: .

CDR3 DNA: TGTGCCAGCAGTACCGTCAGGGAGGGGGAGCAGTTCTTC
CDR3 protein: CASSTVREGEQFF
J gene: TRBJ2-1
V gene: TRBV6-6
D gene: TRBD2
clone size: .

CDR3 DNA: TGCGCCAGCAGACAAGACTCACGCGAGCGTCTGTTCTTC
CDR3 protein: CASRQDSRERLFF
J gene: TRBJ2-1
V gene: TRBV5-1
D gene: .
clone size: few

CDR3 DNA: TGCAGTGCTGTCAACCCGAATGATGGCTACACCTTC
CDR3 protein: CSAVNPNDGYTF
J gene: TRBJ1-2
V gene: TRBV20-1
D gene: .
clone size: .

CDR3 DNA: TGCAGTGCTGGAAACCAGGGTGGGGGTGAAGCTTTCTTT
CDR3 protein: CSAGNQGGGEAFF
J gene: TRBJ1-1
V gene: TRBV20-1
D gene: .
clone size: few

CDR3 DNA: TGTGCCAGCAGTTTAACCTGGGGCCTGGGGCACTATGGCTACACCTTC
CDR3 protein: CASSLTWGLGHYGYTF
J gene: TRBJ1-2
V gene: TRBV12-3/TRBV12-4
D gene: .
clone size: .

CDR3 DNA: TGCGCCAGCAGTGCCGGCGGGAGCACAGATACGCAGTATTTT
CDR3 protein: CASSAGGSTDTQYF
J gene: TRBJ2-3
V gene: TRBV5-1
D gene: .
clone size: .

CDR3 DNA: TGTGCCATCAGTGACTACAGCCAGGAGCAGTTCTTC
CDR3 protein: CAISDYSQEQFF
J gene: TRBJ2-1
V gene: TRBV10-3
D gene: .
clone size: few